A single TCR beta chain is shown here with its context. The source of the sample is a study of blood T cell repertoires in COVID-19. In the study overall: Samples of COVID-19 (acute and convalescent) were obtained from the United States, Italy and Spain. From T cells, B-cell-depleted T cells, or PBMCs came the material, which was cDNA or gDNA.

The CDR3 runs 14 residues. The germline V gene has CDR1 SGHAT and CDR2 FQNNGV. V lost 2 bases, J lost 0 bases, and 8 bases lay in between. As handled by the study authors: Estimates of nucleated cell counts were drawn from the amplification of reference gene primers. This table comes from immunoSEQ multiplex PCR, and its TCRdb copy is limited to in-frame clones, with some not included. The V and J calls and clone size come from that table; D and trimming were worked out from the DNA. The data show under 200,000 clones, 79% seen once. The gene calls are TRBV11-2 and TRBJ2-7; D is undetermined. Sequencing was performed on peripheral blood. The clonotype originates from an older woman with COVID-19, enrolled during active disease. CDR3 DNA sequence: TGTGCCAGCAGCTTAACACTAACCTCCTACGAGCAGTACTTC. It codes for CASSLTLTSYEQYF.